Sequencing of this T cell receptor (beta chain) was carried out in a study of blood T cell repertoires in COVID-19. Turning to the study itself: COVID-19 samples, acute and convalescent, were from the United States, Italy and Spain. From T cells, B-cell-depleted T cells, or PBMCs came the material, which was cDNA or gDNA.

Original data processing: Cell counts per sample came from amplifying reference gene primers. Sequencing was performed with immunoSEQ multiplex PCR; in TCRdb, only in-frame clones are kept and a portion is missing. That table gives V, J and clone size, and the DNA gave D and trimming. The data show 99,000 or so clones, with roughly 79% seen just once and over 35% held by the top ten. After removal of 4 bases from V and 4 bases from J, the junction contained 6 bases not matched to a gene. CDR1 is MNHEY and CDR2 is SMNVEV in the germline V gene (reference sequence). CDR3 length: 18 amino acids. This TCR came from an elderly man with acute or convalescent COVID-19. This chain joins TRBV27 and TRBJ2-6, with TRBD2 matching 14 bases. What was sequenced was peripheral blood. This CDR3 is CASSSPGLAGAGANVLTF. The CDR3 DNA is TGTGCCAGCAGTTCGCCGGGACTAGCGGGAGCCGGGGCCAACGTCCTGACTTTC.